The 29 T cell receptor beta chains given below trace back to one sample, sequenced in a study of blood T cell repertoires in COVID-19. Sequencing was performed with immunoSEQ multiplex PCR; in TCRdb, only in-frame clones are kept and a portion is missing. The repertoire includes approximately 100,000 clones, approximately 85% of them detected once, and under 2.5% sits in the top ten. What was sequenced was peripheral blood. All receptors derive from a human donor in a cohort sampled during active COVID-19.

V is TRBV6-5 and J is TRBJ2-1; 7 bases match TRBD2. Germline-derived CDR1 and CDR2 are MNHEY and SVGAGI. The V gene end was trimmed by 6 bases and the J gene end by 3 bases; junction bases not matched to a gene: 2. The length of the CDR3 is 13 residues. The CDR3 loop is CASRGLGYNEQFF. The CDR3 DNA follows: TGTGCCAGCAGAGGACTAGGCTACAATGAGCAGTTCTTC.

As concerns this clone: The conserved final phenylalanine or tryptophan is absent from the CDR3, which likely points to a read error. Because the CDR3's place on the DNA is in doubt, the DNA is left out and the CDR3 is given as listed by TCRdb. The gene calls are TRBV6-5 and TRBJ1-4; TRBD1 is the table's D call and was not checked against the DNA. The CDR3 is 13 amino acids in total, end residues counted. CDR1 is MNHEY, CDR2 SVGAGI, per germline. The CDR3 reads CASSINRDRIIFG.

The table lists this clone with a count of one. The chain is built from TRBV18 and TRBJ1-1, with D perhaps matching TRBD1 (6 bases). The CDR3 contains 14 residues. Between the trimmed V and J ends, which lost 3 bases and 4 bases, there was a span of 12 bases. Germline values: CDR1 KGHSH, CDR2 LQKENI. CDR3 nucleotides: TGTGCCAGCTCACCGCCAGGGGTTACCACTGAAGCTTTCTTT. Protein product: CASSPPGVTTEAFF.

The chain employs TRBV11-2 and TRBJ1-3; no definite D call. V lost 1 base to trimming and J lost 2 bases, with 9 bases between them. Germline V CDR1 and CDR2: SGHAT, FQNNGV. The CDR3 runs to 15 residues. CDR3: CASSLVRGAGNTIYF. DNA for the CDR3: TGTGCCAGCAGCTTAGTGAGAGGAGCTGGAAACACCATATATTTT.

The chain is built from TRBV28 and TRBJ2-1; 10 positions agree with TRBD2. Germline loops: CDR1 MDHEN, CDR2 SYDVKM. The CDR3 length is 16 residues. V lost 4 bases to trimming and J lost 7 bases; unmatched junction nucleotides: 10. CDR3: CASSSPSSGSINEQFF. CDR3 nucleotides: TGTGCCAGCAGTTCGCCTTCTAGCGGGAGTATTAATGAGCAGTTCTTC.

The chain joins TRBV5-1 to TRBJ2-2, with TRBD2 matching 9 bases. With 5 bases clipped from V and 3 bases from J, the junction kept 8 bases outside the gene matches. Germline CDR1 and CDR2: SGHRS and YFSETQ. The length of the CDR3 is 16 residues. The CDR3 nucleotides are TGCGCCAGCAGAGGGGCGGGAGGGACGGACACCGGGGAGCTGTTTTTT. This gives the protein CASRGAGGTDTGELFF. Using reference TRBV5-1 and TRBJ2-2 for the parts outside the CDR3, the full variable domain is KAGVTQTPRYLIKTRGQQVTLSCSPISGHRSVSWYQQTPGQGLQFLFEYFSETQRNKGNFPGRFSGRQFSNSRSEMNVSTLELGDSALYLCASRGAGGTDTGELFFGEGSRLTVL.

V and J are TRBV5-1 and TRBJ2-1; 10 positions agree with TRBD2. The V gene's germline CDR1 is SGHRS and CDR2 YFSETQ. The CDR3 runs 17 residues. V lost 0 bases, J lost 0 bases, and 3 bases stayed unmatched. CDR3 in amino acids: CASSLVAGGLSYNEQFF. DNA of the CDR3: TGCGCCAGCAGCTTGGTAGCGGGGGGCCTCTCCTACAATGAGCAGTTCTTC.

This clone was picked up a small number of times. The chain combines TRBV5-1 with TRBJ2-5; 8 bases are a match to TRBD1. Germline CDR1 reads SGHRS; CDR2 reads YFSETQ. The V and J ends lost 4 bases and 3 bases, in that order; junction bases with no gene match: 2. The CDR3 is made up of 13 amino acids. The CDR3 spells CASSGTGEETQYF. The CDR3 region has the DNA TGCGCCAGCAGCGGGACAGGAGAAGAGACCCAGTACTTC.

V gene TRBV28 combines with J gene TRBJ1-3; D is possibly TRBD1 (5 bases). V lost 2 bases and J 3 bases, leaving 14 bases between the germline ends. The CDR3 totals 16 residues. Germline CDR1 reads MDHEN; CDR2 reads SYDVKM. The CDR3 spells CASSLTHGGSGNTIYF. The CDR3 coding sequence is TGTGCCAGCAGTTTAACCCACGGGGGAAGTGGAAACACCATATATTTT.

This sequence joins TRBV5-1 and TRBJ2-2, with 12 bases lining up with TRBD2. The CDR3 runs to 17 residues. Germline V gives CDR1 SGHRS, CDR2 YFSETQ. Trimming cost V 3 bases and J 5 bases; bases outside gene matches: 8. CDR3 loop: CASSSGLAGSGTGELFF. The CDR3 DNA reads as TGCGCCAGCAGCTCTGGACTAGCGGGAAGTGGGACCGGGGAGCTGTTTTTT. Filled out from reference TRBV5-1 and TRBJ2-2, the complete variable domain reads KAGVTQTPRYLIKTRGQQVTLSCSPISGHRSVSWYQQTPGQGLQFLFEYFSETQRNKGNFPGRFSGRQFSNSRSEMNVSTLELGDSALYLCASSSGLAGSGTGELFFGEGSRLTVL.

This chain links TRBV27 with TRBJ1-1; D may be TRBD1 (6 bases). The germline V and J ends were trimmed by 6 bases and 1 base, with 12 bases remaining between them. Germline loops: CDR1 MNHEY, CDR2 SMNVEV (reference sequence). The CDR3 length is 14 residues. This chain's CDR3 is CASSVRGGNTEAFF. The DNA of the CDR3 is TGTGCCAGCAGCGTCAGAGGGGGGAACACTGAAGCTTTCTTT.

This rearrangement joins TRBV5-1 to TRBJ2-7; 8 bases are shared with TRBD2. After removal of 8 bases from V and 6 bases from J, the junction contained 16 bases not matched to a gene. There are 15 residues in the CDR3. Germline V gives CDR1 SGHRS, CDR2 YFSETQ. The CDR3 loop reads CASGPGGTLPGEQYF. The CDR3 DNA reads TGCGCCAGTGGACCGGGGGGGACCCTACCTGGCGAGCAGTACTTC.

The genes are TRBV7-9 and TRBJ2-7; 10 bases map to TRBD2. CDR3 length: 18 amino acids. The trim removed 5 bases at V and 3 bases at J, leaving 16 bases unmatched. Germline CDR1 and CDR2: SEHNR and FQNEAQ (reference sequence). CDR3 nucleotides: TGTGCCAGCAGCCGCCGGGGAGCGGGAGGGCTTGGGATCTACGAGCAGTACTTC. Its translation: CASSRRGAGGLGIYEQYF.

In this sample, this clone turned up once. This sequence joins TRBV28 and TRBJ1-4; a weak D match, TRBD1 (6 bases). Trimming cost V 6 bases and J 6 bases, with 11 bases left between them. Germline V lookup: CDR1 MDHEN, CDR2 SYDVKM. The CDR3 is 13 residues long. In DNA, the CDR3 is TGTGCCAGCAGGCAGGACAGTTATGAAAAACTGTTTTTT. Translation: CASRQDSYEKLFF.

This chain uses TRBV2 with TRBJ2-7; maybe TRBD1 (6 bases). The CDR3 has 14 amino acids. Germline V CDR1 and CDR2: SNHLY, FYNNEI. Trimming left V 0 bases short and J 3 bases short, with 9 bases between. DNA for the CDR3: TGTGCCAGCAGTGAAGCGGGGGCGGTCTACGAGCAGTACTTC. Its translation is CASSEAGAVYEQYF. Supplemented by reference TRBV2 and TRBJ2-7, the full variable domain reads EPEVTQTPSHQVTQMGQEVILRCVPISNHLYFYWYRQILGQKVEFLVSFYNNEISEKSEIFDDQFSVERPDGSNFTLKIRSTKLEDSAMYFCASSEAGAVYEQYFGPGTRLTVT.

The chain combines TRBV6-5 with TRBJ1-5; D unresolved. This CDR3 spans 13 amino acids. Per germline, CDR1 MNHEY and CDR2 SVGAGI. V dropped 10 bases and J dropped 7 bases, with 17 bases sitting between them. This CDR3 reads CATSIRGGQPQHF. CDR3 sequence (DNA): TGTGCCACCAGCATCCGGGGAGGGCAGCCCCAGCATTTT.

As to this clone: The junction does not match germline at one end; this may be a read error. The CDR3 spells CASITPGGGSSEQYF. Here the CDR3 DNA reads TGTGCCAGTATTACACCTGGGGGGGGGTCCTCCGAGCAGTACTTC. V and J are TRBV6-5 and TRBJ2-7; 7 bases are shared with TRBD2. The germline V gene encodes CDR1 MNHEY and CDR2 SVGAGI. This CDR3 spans 15 amino acids.

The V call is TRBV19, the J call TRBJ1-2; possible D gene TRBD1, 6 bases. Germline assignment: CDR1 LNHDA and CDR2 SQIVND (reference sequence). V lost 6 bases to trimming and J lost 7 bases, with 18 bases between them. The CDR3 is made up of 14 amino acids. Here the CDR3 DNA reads TGTGCCAGTAGGGCCCCACAGGGCTCAGGTGGCTACACCTTC. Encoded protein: CASRAPQGSGGYTF.

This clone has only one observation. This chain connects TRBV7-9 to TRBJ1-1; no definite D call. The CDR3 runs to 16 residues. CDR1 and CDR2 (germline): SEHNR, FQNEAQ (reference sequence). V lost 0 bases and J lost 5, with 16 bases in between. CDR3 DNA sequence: TGTGCCAGCAGCTTAGCTGTGGAGGCTACCCTGACTGAAGCTTTCTTT. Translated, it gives CASSLAVEATLTEAFF. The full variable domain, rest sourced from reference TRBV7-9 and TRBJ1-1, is DTGVSQNPRHKITKRGQNVTFRCDPISEHNRLYWYRQTLGQGPEFLTYFQNEAQLEKSRLLSDRFSAERPKGSFSTLEIQRTEQGDSAMYLCASSLAVEATLTEAFFGQGTRLTVV.

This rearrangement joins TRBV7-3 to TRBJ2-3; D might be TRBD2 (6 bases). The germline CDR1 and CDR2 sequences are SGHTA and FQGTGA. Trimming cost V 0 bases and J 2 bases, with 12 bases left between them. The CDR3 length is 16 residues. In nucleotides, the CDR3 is TGTGCCAGCAGCTTAACTGGGGGGTGGACCACAGATACGCAGTATTTT. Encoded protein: CASSLTGGWTTDTQYF.

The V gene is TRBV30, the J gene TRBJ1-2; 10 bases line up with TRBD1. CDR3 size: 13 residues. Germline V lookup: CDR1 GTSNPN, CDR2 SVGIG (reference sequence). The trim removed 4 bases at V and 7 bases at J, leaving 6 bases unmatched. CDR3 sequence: CAWTSDRGLGYTF. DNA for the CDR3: TGTGCCTGGACCTCTGACAGGGGGCTTGGCTACACCTTC. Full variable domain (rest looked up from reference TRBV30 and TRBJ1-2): SQTIHQWPATLVQPVGSPLSLECTVEGTSNPNLYWYRQAAGRGLQLLFYSVGIGQISSEVPQNLSASRPQDRQFILSSKKLLLSDSGFYLCAWTSDRGLGYTFGSGTRLTVV.

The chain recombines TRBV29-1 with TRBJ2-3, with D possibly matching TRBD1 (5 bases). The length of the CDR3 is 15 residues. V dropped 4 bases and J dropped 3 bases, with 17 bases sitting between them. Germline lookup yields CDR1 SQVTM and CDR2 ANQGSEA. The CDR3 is CSVGAREGATDTQYF. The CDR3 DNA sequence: TGCAGCGTTGGCGCCAGGGAAGGAGCTACAGATACGCAGTATTTT.

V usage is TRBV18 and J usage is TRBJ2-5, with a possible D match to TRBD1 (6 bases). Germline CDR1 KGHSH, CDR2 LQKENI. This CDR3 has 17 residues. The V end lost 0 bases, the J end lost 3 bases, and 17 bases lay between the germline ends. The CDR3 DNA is TGTGCCAGCTCACCACCCTCGGACAGTGCCCGAGAAGAGACCCAGTACTTC. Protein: CASSPPSDSAREETQYF.

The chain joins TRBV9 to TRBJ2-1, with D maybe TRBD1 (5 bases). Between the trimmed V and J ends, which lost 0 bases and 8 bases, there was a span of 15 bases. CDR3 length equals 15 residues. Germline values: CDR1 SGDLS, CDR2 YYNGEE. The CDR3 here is CASSVGGSLTDEQFF. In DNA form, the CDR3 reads TGTGCCAGCAGCGTAGGGGGCAGTTTAACGGATGAGCAGTTCTTC.

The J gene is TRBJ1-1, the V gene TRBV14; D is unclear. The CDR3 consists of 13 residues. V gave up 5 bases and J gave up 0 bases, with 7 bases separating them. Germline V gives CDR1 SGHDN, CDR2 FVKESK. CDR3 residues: CASSRDLNTEAFF. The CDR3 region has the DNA TGTGCCAGCAGCAGAGACTTGAACACTGAAGCTTTCTTT.

Written as DNA, the CDR3 is TGTGCCAGCAGTCACCCCAGGGTGAGTAACACTGAAGCTTTCTTT. Protein sequence: CASSHPRVSNTEAFF. The chain carries TRBV28 and TRBJ1-1, with D perhaps matching TRBD1 (5 bases). The CDR3 consists of 15 residues. Deletions cut 5 bases from V and 2 bases from J, with 15 bases between. Germline V gives CDR1 MDHEN, CDR2 SYDVKM. Full variable domain (remainder filled in from reference TRBV28 and TRBJ1-1): DVKVTQSSRYLVKRTGEKVFLECVQDMDHENMFWYRQDPGLGLRLIYFSYDVKMKEKGDIPEGYSVSREKKERFSLILESASTNQTSMYLCASSHPRVSNTEAFFGQGTRLTVV.

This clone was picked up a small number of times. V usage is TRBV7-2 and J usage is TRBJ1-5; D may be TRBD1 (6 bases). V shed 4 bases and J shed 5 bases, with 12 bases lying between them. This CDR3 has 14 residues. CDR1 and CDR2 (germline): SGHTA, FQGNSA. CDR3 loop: CASSSGTRHQPQHF. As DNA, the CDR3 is TGTGCCAGCAGCTCAGGGACAAGACATCAGCCCCAGCATTTT.

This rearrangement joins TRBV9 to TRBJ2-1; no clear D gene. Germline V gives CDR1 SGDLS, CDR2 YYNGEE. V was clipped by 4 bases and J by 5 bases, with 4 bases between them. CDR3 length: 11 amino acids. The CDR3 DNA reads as TGTGCCAGCAGCTTCAACAATGAGCAGTTCTTC. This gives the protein CASSFNNEQFF.

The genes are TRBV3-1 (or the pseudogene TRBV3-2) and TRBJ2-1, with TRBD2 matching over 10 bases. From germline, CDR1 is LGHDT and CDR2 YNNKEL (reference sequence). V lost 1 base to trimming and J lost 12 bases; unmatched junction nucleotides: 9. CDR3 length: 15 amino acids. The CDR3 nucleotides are TGTGCCAGCAGCCAAGCAGAGACTAGCGGGTTCTTGCAGTTCTTC. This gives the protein CASSQAETSGFLQFF.